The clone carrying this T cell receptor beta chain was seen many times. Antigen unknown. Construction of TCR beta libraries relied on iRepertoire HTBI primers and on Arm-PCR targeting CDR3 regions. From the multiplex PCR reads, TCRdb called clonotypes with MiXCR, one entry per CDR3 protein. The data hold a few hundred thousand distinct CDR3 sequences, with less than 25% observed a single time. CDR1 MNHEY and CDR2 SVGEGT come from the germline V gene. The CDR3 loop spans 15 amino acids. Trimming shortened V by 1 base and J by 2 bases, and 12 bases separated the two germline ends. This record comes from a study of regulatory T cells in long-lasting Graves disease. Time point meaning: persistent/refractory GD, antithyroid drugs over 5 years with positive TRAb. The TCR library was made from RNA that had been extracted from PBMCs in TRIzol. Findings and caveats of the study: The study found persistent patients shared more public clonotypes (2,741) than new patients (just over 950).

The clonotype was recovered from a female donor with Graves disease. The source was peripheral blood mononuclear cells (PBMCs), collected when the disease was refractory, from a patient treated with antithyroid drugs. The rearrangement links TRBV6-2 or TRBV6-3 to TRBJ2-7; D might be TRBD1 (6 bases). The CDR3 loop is CASSYLPGQTYEQYF. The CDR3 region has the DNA TGTGCCAGCAGTTACTTACCGGGACAAACCTACGAGCAGTACTTC.